This T cell receptor (beta chain) derives from a study of beta chain features in type 1 diabetes. Study-level findings and limits: Among patients, naive, central memory and Treg TCRB repertoires appeared more similar than among healthy donors.

Note on this clone: What it binds is not known.

The CDR3 sequence is 15 residues long. Trimming left V 0 bases short and J 4 bases short, with 11 bases between. Germline CDR1 SGHDT, CDR2 YYEEEE. Since all of the isolated RNA was reverse transcribed, expressed TCRB transcripts were what got sequenced. Assay: immunoSEQ multiplex PCR; the TCRdb copy retains only in-frame clones and omits some. The sample holds approximately 470,000 clones, roughly 30% seen once. Specimen: naive CD4+ T cells from blood. V gene TRBV5-6 combines with J gene TRBJ2-1; a weak D match, TRBD1 (6 bases). The receptor's source is a man aged 18 to 29 in good health. CDR3 sequence reads: CASSLVDRLYNEQFF. For the CDR3, the DNA is TGTGCCAGCAGCTTGGTGGACAGACTTTACAATGAGCAGTTCTTC.